This entry concerns a single T cell receptor beta chain. Its antigen is undetermined. This entry is derived from a study of cytotoxic CD8 clonotypes in ibrutinib-treated CLL. Across the whole study: Samples showed on average around 240,000 productive templates and 94,082 productive rearrangements.

Sequencing used immunoSEQ multiplex PCR; TCRdb keeps in-frame clones, though not all of them. The sample records more than 55,000 clones, 71% being singletons. Findings and caveats of the study: Rare overall, public clonotypes shrank or held steady under therapy. Increased clonality at ibrutinib response gave way to a return toward baseline at progression.

The TCR sequence derives from a human donor with chronic lymphocytic leukemia. This specimen was PBMCs, taken after 12 months of ibrutinib treatment.

The CDR3 DNA reads as TGTGCCAGCAGCGTAGTGGGGGGGGCACAGTATTTT. Its protein product is CASSVVGGAQYF. The gene calls are TRBV9 and TRBJ2-3; D may be TRBD2 (7 bases). Trimming cost V 0 bases and J 12 bases, with 11 bases left between them. The CDR3 is made up of 12 amino acids. Germline lookup yields CDR1 SGDLS and CDR2 YYNGEE.